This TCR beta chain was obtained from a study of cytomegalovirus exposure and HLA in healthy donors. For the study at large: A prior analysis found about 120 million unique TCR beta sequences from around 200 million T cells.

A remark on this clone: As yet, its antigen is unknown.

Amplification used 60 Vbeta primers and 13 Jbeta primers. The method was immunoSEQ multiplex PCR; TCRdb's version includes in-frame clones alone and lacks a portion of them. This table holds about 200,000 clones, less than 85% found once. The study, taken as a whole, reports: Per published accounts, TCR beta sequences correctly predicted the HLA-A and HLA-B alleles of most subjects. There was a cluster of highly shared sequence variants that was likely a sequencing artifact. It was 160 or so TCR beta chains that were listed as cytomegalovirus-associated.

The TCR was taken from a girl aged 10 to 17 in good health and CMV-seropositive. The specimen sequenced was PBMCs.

CDR3 residues: CASSALAGAYNEQFF. CDR3 DNA: TGTGCCAGCAGCGCACTAGCGGGGGCCTACAATGAGCAGTTCTTC. This rearrangement joins TRBV11-3 to TRBJ2-1; 11 bases are a match to TRBD2. V was pared by 5 bases and J by 2 bases, with 2 bases of the junction left unmatched. This CDR3 has 15 residues. CDR1 is SGHNT, CDR2 YENEEA, per germline. Drawing the rest from reference TRBV11-3 and TRBJ2-1, the complete variable domain is EAGVVQSPRYKIIEKKQPVAFWCNPISGHNTLYWYLQNLGQGPELLIRYENEEAVDDSQLPKDRFSAERLKGVDSTLKIQPAELGDSAVYLCASSALAGAYNEQFFGPGTRLTVL.